A selection of T cell receptor beta chains follows, all from one sample in a study of CD8 T cells in Susac syndrome. TCRdb re-called the immunoSEQ multiplex PCR reads with MiXCR, one entry per CDR3 protein. Among 200,000 or so distinct CDR3 sequences, approximately 95% were seen once, and the ten largest hold about 0.15%. The sequenced sample was CD8+ T cells from PBMCs. These receptor sequences come from a human donor with Susac syndrome. Each CDR3 is given with its conserved first and last residue. A D gene is named only where the DNA matches it firmly. Some rows mark clone size as missing; the rest say once, few, many or name a class of expanded clone.

TRBJ2-7,.,once,13,TRBV4-1,TGCGCCAGCAGCCGTAAACAGGGATACGAGCAGTACTTC,CASSRKQGYEQYF
TRBJ2-5,TRBD1,.,19,TRBV24-1,TGTGCCACCAGTCCGGGACAGGGGGATCCTATTTTGTACCAAGAGACCCAGTACTTC,CATSPGQGDPILYQETQYF
TRBJ2-2,TRBD2,.,20,TRBV9,TGTGCCAGCAGCGTTTCGAAGACGACTAGCGGGGGACAGAACACCGGGGAGCTGTTTTTT,CASSVSKTTSGGQNTGELFF
TRBJ2-5,.,.,14,TRBV4-1,TGCGCCAGCAGCCAAGGACGTCAAGAAGAGACCCAGTACTTC,CASSQGRQEETQYF
TRBJ1-6,.,.,15,TRBV13,TGTGCCAGCAGCTTAAGGAGGCAGGGGCACTCACCCCTCCACTTT,CASSLRRQGHSPLHF
TRBJ2-7,.,.,17,TRBV9,TGTGCCAGCAGCCCATTCGTGGGCGGGGAAAGCTCCTACGAGCAGTACTTC,CASSPFVGGESSYEQYF
TRBJ2-1,TRBD1,.,15,TRBV28,TGTGCCAGCAGTGAATGGGACAGCGAAAACAATGAGCAGTTCTTC,CASSEWDSENNEQFF
TRBJ2-1,TRBD1,.,14,TRBV27,TGTGCCAGCAGTCCGGATGCAGGGGGCTATGAGCAGTTCTTC,CASSPDAGGYEQFF
TRBJ2-5,.,.,14,TRBV5-1,TGCGCCAGCAGCTTGGGACAGGAGCAAGAGACCCAGTACTTC,CASSLGQEQETQYF
TRBJ1-5,.,.,15,TRBV20-1,TGCAGTGCTAGAGATGACCGGGCTGGCAATCAGCCCCAGCATTTT,CSARDDRAGNQPQHF
TRBJ2-7,TRBD2,.,16,TRBV15,TGTGCCACCAGCAGAGGGGTAGCGGGAGGCTCCTACGAGCAGTACTTC,CATSRGVAGGSYEQYF
TRBJ1-3,.,.,12,TRBV5-6,TGTGCCAGCAGCTTGAGTCGAAACACCATATATTTT,CASSLSRNTIYF
TRBJ2-2,TRBD2,.,17,TRBV15,TGTGCCACCAGCAGAGAGGGACTAGCGGGGAGCACCGGGGAGCTGTTTTTT,CATSREGLAGSTGELFF
TRBJ1-2,.,.,13,TRBV15,TGTGCCACCAGCAGAGATTTTCCAGGCGGCTACACCTTC,CATSRDFPGGYTF
TRBJ2-7,.,few,16,TRBV19,TGTGCCAGTAGTCCCGCGGTGGGGATCGTCTCCTACGAGCAGTACTTC,CASSPAVGIVSYEQYF
TRBJ2-3,.,once,15,TRBV28,TGTGCCAGCAGTTTTGGAACTAGCAGTTCAGATACGCAGTATTTT,CASSFGTSSSDTQYF
TRBJ2-7,.,few,11,TRBV20-1,TGCAGTGCTATGATCTCCTACGAGCAGTACTTC,CSAMISYEQYF
TRBJ2-4,.,few,16,TRBV5-4,TGTGCCAGCAGCTCCCCCGGCGGGGACTGGGGAAACATTCAGTACTTC,CASSSPGGDWGNIQYF